This T cell receptor beta chain originates from a study of blood T cell repertoires in COVID-19. TCRdb's table, derived via immunoSEQ multiplex PCR, lists solely in-frame clones and lacks some. This table holds around 230,000 clones, approximately 83% found once. Per the germline V gene, CDR1 is SGHRS and CDR2 is YFSETQ. The CDR3 sequence is 13 residues long. V shed 3 bases and J shed 2 bases, with 8 bases lying between them. The source material was peripheral blood. This chain joins TRBV5-1 and TRBJ2-5; D gene ambiguous. The TCR sequence derives from a woman over 75 with acute or convalescent COVID-19. The CDR3 region has the DNA TGCGCCAGCAGCTCTGGGCTTCAAGAGACCCAGTACTTC. The encoded protein is CASSSGLQETQYF.